This T cell receptor (beta chain) was captured by sequencing in a study of memory CD4+ T cells and cytomegalovirus serostatus. Here immunoSEQ multiplex PCR was the method, and the copy in TCRdb shows in-frame clones only, minus some. The sample contains just under 40,000 clones, nearly 80% of which appear only once. Germline V gene data show CDR1 as SGHTA and CDR2 as FQGNSA. The V end lost 4 bases, the J end lost 10 bases, and 7 bases lay between the germline ends. This CDR3 has 10 residues. The sort gate was single viable CD3+CD4+CD8-CD45RO+ cells for memory CD4+ T cells. The material sequenced was memory CD4+ T cells from blood. The rearrangement links TRBV7-2 to TRBJ1-1; D unresolved. The TCR sequence derives from an adult in good health and CMV-seronegative. CDR3 DNA: TGTGCCAGCAGCTCTGGTGGAGCTTTCTTT. It yields the protein CASSSGGAFF. The variable domain in full, completed from reference TRBV7-2 and TRBJ1-1, reads GAGVSQSPSNKVTEKGKDVELRCDPISGHTALYWYRQSLGQGLEFLIYFQGNSAPDKSGLPSDRFSAERTGGSVSTLTIQRTQQEDSAVYLCASSSGGAFFGQGTRLTVV.